These 18 T cell receptor beta chains were sequenced from one sample in a study of T cell changes during pregnancy in multiple sclerosis. TCRdb's copy holds only in-frame clones and misses some; the assay was immunoSEQ multiplex PCR. The sample comprises some 77,000 clones, approximately 94% of which are singletons, and around 2.6% rests with the top ten. Sequenced material: peripheral blood, taken after pregnancy. These receptors were collected from a female donor in good health, enrolled as a control in a pregnancy study.

The genes are TRBV10-3 and TRBJ2-2; 10 positions match TRBD2. CDR1 is ENHRY, CDR2 SYGVKD, per germline. The junction had 8 bases not matched to a gene; V was cut back by 10 bases and J by 6 bases. The CDR3 extends over 14 amino acids. The CDR3 DNA sequence: TGTGCCACTCTAGGGACTAGCGAGGCCGGGGAGCTGTTTTTT. This codes for CATLGTSEAGELFF.

The chain joins TRBV5-1 to TRBJ2-1; 12 nucleotides agree with TRBD2. Per germline, CDR1 SGHRS and CDR2 YFSETQ. There are 15 residues in the CDR3. V gave up 4 bases and J gave up 6 bases; unmatched junction bases: 5. The CDR3 spells CASSPSGGAGNEQFF. DNA of the CDR3: TGCGCCAGCAGCCCTAGCGGGGGGGCTGGCAATGAGCAGTTCTTC.

This sequence joins TRBV19 and TRBJ1-5; unclear D gene. Trimming removed 6 bases from V and 2 bases from J, with 11 bases in between. CDR3 length: 14 amino acids. The germline gives CDR1 LNHDA, CDR2 SQIVND (reference sequence). CDR3 DNA: TGTGCCAGTAGGTCGGTTATCGGCAATCAGCCCCAGCATTTT. Encoded protein: CASRSVIGNQPQHF.

The V gene is TRBV11-2, the J gene TRBJ2-1; 11 bases fit TRBD1. The CDR3 sequence is 15 residues long. Germline V gene sequence: CDR1 SGHAT, CDR2 FQNNGV. Unmatched junction bases numbered 10, after V lost 4 bases and J lost 11 bases. The CDR3 spells CASSSRTGGTLQQFF. DNA of the CDR3: TGTGCCAGCAGCTCCCGGACAGGGGGCACATTGCAGCAGTTCTTC. The whole variable domain, remainder taken from reference TRBV11-2 and TRBJ2-1, is EAGVAQSPRYKIIEKRQSVAFWCNPISGHATLYWYQQILGQGPKLLIQFQNNGVVDDSQLPKDRFSAERLKGVDSTLKIQPAKLEDSAVYLCASSSRTGGTLQQFFGPGTRLTVL.

The chain links TRBV6-4 to TRBJ2-7; 10 bases are shared with TRBD1. With V trimmed by 8 bases and J by 7 bases, 8 bases remained unmatched. CDR1 and CDR2 from the germline V gene are MRHNA and SNTAGT. There are 13 residues in the CDR3. CDR3 bases: TGTGCCAGCTCGGGGACAGGGGATGGGGAGCAGTACTTC. Amino acid sequence: CASSGTGDGEQYF.

The V call is TRBV7-3, the J call TRBJ2-7; D possibly corresponds to TRBD2 (5 bases). Germline V lookup: CDR1 SGHTA, CDR2 FQGTGA. V gave up 0 bases and J gave up 7 bases, with 7 bases separating them. This CDR3 region has 12 residues. The DNA for the CDR3 is TGTGCCAGCAGCTTAACAGGCGGGGAGCAGTACTTC. This gives the protein CASSLTGGEQYF.

This chain joins TRBV27 and TRBJ2-7, with 9 bases identical to TRBD2. The CDR3 covers 13 residues. J lost 3 bases, V lost 6 bases, and 3 bases had no gene match. CDR1 MNHEY and CDR2 SMNVEV come from the germline V gene (reference sequence). The CDR3: CASRLAGLYEQYF. In DNA, the CDR3 is TGTGCCAGCAGACTAGCGGGCCTCTACGAGCAGTACTTC.

The gene calls are TRBV2 and TRBJ2-7; weak D call: TRBD2 (6 bases). From germline, CDR1 is SNHLY and CDR2 FYNNEI. The V end was cut by 6 bases, the J end by 4 bases, with 16 bases between. The length of the CDR3 is 14 residues. The CDR3 sequence: CASSGSGGAYEQYF. CDR3 sequence (DNA): TGTGCCAGCAGCGGTAGCGGAGGAGCGTACGAGCAGTACTTC.

The chain combines TRBV6-5 with TRBJ2-2; no firm D call. The CDR3 is made up of 14 amino acids. V gave up 2 bases and J gave up 0 bases, with 4 bases separating them. Germline CDR1 and CDR2: MNHEY and SVGAGI. As DNA, the CDR3 is TGTGCCAGCAGTTACGCGTCGAACACCGGGGAGCTGTTTTTT. This gives the protein CASSYASNTGELFF.

For this clone: One end of the junction varies from germline; a read error may be responsible. The chain employs TRBV7-2 and TRBJ2-7; 7 nucleotides match TRBD2. Per germline, CDR1 SGHTA and CDR2 FQGNSA. The CDR3 has 12 amino acids. CDR3 bases: TGTGCCAGCAGCGGAAGAGCGGGATCATGGGAGTTC. Translation: CASSGRAGSWEF. Based on the CDR3 plus reference TRBV7-2 and TRBJ2-7, the full variable domain is GAGVSQSPSNKVTEKGKDVELRCDPISGHTALYWYRQSLGQGLEFLIYFQGNSAPDKSGLPSDRFSAERTGGSVSTLTIQRTQQEDSAVYLCASSGRAGSWEFGPGTRLTVT.

DNA for the CDR3: TGTGCCAGCAGTTACCCACGGGGACTAGCGAGAAATGAGCAGTTCTTC. It specifies CASSYPRGLARNEQFF. V and J are TRBV6-5 and TRBJ2-1; 10 positions match TRBD2. This CDR3 is 16 amino acids long. Trimming at V came to 2 bases and at J to 7 bases, leaving 8 bases not matched to a gene. Germline V gene data show CDR1 as MNHEY and CDR2 as SVGAGI.

The rearrangement joins TRBV6-5 to TRBJ1-5; D is uncertain. Germline-derived CDR1 and CDR2 are MNHEY and SVGAGI. Trimming left V 5 bases short and J 4 bases short, with 6 bases between. This CDR3 spans 12 amino acids. CDR3 DNA: TGTGCCAGCAGTACGGGAAATCAGCCCCAGCATTTT. This codes for CASSTGNQPQHF.

The chain links TRBV11-2 to TRBJ2-1; 8 bases align to TRBD2. V lost 8 bases to trimming and J lost 9 bases; unmatched junction nucleotides: 6. The CDR3 sequence is 12 residues long. Germline V gene data show CDR1 as SGHAT and CDR2 as FQNNGV. The CDR3 protein is CASGRGGGEQFF. The CDR3 DNA reads TGTGCCAGCGGCCGGGGGGGCGGTGAGCAGTTCTTC.

In DNA, the CDR3 is TGTGCCAGCGTACCGGGACAATACCAAGAGACCCAGTACTTC. It is translated as CASVPGQYQETQYF. This chain links TRBV25-1 with TRBJ2-5; maybe TRBD1 (6 bases). The CDR3 is 14 amino acids. Trimming shortened V by 8 bases and J by 0 bases, and 13 bases separated the two germline ends. Germline V gives CDR1 MGHDK, CDR2 SYGVNS.

The chain uses TRBV28 and TRBJ1-2; 7 bases are a match to TRBD1. Trimming at V came to 4 bases and at J to 7 bases, leaving 9 bases not matched to a gene. The CDR3 loop spans 14 amino acids. Germline CDR1 is MDHEN and CDR2 is SYDVKM. This CDR3 is CASSSLQGNPGYTF. In nucleotides, the CDR3 is TGTGCCAGCAGTTCACTACAGGGGAATCCTGGCTACACCTTC.

The chain links TRBV18 to TRBJ2-1; 9 bases align to TRBD1. This CDR3 is built from 15 residues. With 4 bases clipped from V and 3 bases from J, the junction kept 4 bases outside the gene matches. In germline, CDR1 is KGHSH, CDR2 LQKENI. The CDR3 region has the DNA TGTGCCAGCTCACTGGGACAGGGCCTCTACAATGAGCAGTTCTTC. Translated, it gives CASSLGQGLYNEQFF. Supplemented by reference TRBV18 and TRBJ2-1, the full variable domain reads NAGVMQNPRHLVRRRGQEARLRCSPMKGHSHVYWYRQLPEEGLKFMVYLQKENIIDESGMPKERFSAEFPKEGPSILRIQQVVRGDSAAYFCASSLGQGLYNEQFFGPGTRLTVL.

This chain joins TRBV27 and TRBJ1-2; tentatively, D is TRBD1 (5 bases). The CDR3 runs 14 residues. Germline CDR1 reads MNHEY; CDR2 reads SMNVEV (reference sequence). The germline V and J ends were trimmed by 5 bases and 5 bases, with 15 bases remaining between them. The DNA of the CDR3 is TGTGCCAGCAGTAAAAGTCAGGGATGGTATGGCTACACCTTC. Its translation is CASSKSQGWYGYTF.

The rearrangement links TRBV5-5 to TRBJ2-7; D not resolved. Germline CDR1 SGHKS, CDR2 YYEKEE (reference sequence). Trimming cost V 4 bases and J 2 bases, with 10 bases left between them. The CDR3 consists of 13 residues. The CDR3 reads CASSLSATYEQYF. The CDR3 nucleotides are TGTGCCAGCAGCCTGAGCGCCACCTACGAGCAGTACTTC.